The 21 T cell receptor beta chains presented below share a single source sample, sequenced in a study of human T cells and chemical hapten exposure. TCRdb re-called the RACE reads through MiXCR, storing one row per CDR3 protein. Of about 120,000 distinct CDR3 sequences in the sample, around 15% were seen once. The time point here: patch test 1, 2 weeks after DPC sensitization. Treatment given: therapeutic diphenylcyclopropenone sensitization with weekly scalp DPC. The sequencing here drew on whole blood, taken in connection with sensitization to the hapten diphenylcyclopropenone (DPC). The receptors derive from a man in his late teens or twenties with alopecia areata. Some clones in this sample may be carry-over from other donors' samples.

The V call is TRBV2, the J call TRBJ2-2; no clear D gene. The CDR3 spans 14 residues. The V and J ends lost 3 bases and 0 bases respectively, with 5 bases between them. Germline assignment: CDR1 SNHLY and CDR2 FYNNEI. The CDR3 spells CASSDSANTGELFF. CDR3 DNA sequence: TGTGCCAGCAGTGACAGCGCGAACACCGGGGAGCTGTTTTTT.

This clonotype was seen repeatedly, ten times or more. This chain joins TRBV7-2 and TRBJ1-3; D is unclear. The CDR3 length is 15 residues. The V end was cut by 1 base, the J end by 0 bases, with 7 bases between. Germline CDR1 is SGHTA and CDR2 is FQGNSA. The CDR3 loop is CASSLGGSSGNTIYF. Written as DNA, the CDR3 is TGTGCCAGCAGCTTAGGAGGGAGCTCTGGAAACACCATATATTTT.

This clonotype has more than one count but fewer than ten. The chain is built from TRBV7-9 and TRBJ2-3, with TRBD2 matching over 13 bases. Per germline, CDR1 SEHNR and CDR2 FQNEAQ (reference sequence). The ends lost 4 bases at V and 4 bases at J; junction bases unmatched: 8. CDR3 length: 17 residues. The CDR3 coding sequence is TGTGCCAGCAGCTATAGAAGACTAGCGGGGGGTGCAGATACGCAGTATTTT. This gives the protein CASSYRRLAGGADTQYF.

Ten or more counts support this clonotype. V usage is TRBV29-1 and J usage is TRBJ2-3, with D hard to call. The ends were cut back, 5 bases at V and 7 bases at J, with 10 bases in the middle. Germline V gives CDR1 SQVTM, CDR2 ANQGSEA. This CDR3 has 11 amino acids. This CDR3 reads CSVFGPYTQYF. The CDR3, as DNA: TGCAGCGTTTTCGGACCCTATACGCAGTATTTT.

This clonotype occurred a few times. J is TRBJ2-2 and V is TRBV7-2, with 8 positions matching TRBD2. V trimming: 8 bases; J trimming: 4 bases; junction bases outside the gene matches: 6. Germline loops: CDR1 SGHTA, CDR2 FQGNSA. This CDR3 comprises 14 residues. The CDR3 spells CASEAGGFTGELFF. DNA of the CDR3: TGTGCCAGCGAGGCGGGGGGTTTCACCGGGGAGCTGTTTTTT.

The chain uses TRBV7-2 and TRBJ2-5; D gene uncertain. The CDR3 covers 12 residues. Germline CDR1 is SGHTA and CDR2 is FQGNSA. The ends were cut back, 7 bases at V and 4 bases at J, with 10 bases in the middle. This chain's CDR3 is CASTMGSETQYF. The CDR3 DNA reads as TGTGCCAGCACGATGGGGTCAGAGACCCAGTACTTC.

The chain is built from TRBV12-3 or TRBV12-4 and TRBJ1-2, with TRBD1 identical over 8 bases. Germline trimming cut 6 bases from V and 5 bases from J; bases unmatched to any gene: 2. The CDR3 is 12 amino acids. The CDR3 spells CASRRTGYGYTF. For the CDR3, the DNA is TGTGCCAGCAGACGGACAGGGTATGGCTACACCTTC.

This clonotype turned up a few times. This chain uses TRBV6-2 or TRBV6-3 with TRBJ1-5; TRBD1 matches at 9 bases. The junction had 7 bases not matched to a gene; V was cut back by 7 bases and J by 6 bases. Germline assignment: CDR1 MNHEY and CDR2 SVGEGT. This CDR3 contains 14 residues. CDR3 DNA: TGTGCCAGCAATAACCGACAGGGGGGTCAGCCCCAGCATTTT. Amino acids: CASNNRQGGQPQHF.

There are a few counts of this clonotype. V gene TRBV2 combines with J gene TRBJ2-7; no clear D gene. This CDR3 contains 10 residues. CDR1 and CDR2 from the germline V gene are SNHLY and FYNNEI. The CDR3 here is CASKAGGLQV. The CDR3 coding sequence is TGTGCCAGCAAGGCAGGCGGCCTCCAAGTC.

V and J are TRBV4-3 and TRBJ2-1; possible D gene TRBD2, 5 bases. Germline V CDR1 and CDR2: LGHNA, YSLEER. The CDR3 is 15 amino acids. V lost 4 bases and J 5 bases, leaving 15 bases between the germline ends. The DNA for the CDR3 is TGCGCCAGCAGCCTCGGACTGAACTCTAACAATGAGCAGTTCTTC. Amino acids: CASSLGLNSNNEQFF.

This clonotype was seen a handful of times. The chain carries TRBV29-1 and TRBJ1-2; a weak D match, TRBD1 (5 bases). The germline gives CDR1 SQVTM, CDR2 ANQGSEA. V shed 1 base and J shed 2 bases, with 11 bases lying between them. The CDR3 totals 14 residues. CDR3: CSVEGRGENYGYTF. Written as DNA, the CDR3 is TGCAGCGTTGAAGGGAGAGGGGAAAACTATGGCTACACCTTC.

The V gene is TRBV7-2, the J gene TRBJ1-1, with 12 bases matching TRBD1. The CDR3 is 15 residues long. The V gene's germline CDR1 is SGHTA and CDR2 FQGNSA. J was trimmed by 10 bases and V by 5 bases; bases with no gene match: 11. The CDR3 DNA sequence: TGTGCCAGCAGCATAAAGGGGGACAGGGGGCGCCGAGCTTTCTTT. The encoded protein is CASSIKGDRGRRAFF.

To note about this clonotype: One end of the junction fails to match germline, which may point to a read error. CDR3 nucleotides: TGTGCCAGCAGCCAAGATTTGGCCAGGGAGATGACCTTT. Translated, it gives CASSQDLAREMTF. The V call is TRBV3-1, the J call TRBJ1-1; maybe TRBD1 (5 bases). The CDR3 has 13 amino acids. Germline V gene sequence: CDR1 LGHDT, CDR2 YNNKEL (reference sequence).

The V gene is TRBV7-9, the J gene TRBJ1-3; D may be TRBD1 (5 bases). Germline loops: CDR1 SEHNR, CDR2 FQNEAQ (reference sequence). The CDR3 extends over 13 amino acids. Trimming left V 3 bases short and J 8 bases short, with 11 bases between. DNA of the CDR3: TGTGCCAGCAGCTTTGGGGGAGTGGACACCATATATTTT. This codes for CASSFGGVDTIYF.

This clonotype was detected only once. This chain uses TRBV14 with TRBJ2-1; D is unclear. The CDR3 runs to 14 residues. V lost 3 bases to trimming and J lost 8 bases, with 14 bases between them. The germline V gene encodes CDR1 SGHDN and CDR2 FVKESK. The CDR3 sequence: CASSHYQCHDEQFF. CDR3 DNA sequence: TGTGCCAGCAGCCATTACCAGTGTCACGATGAGCAGTTCTTC.

This clonotype has at least ten counts. The chain carries TRBV7-9 and TRBJ1-1; tentatively, D is TRBD1 (5 bases). Trimming shortened V by 4 bases and J by 1 base, and 16 bases separated the two germline ends. Germline V gene data show CDR1 as SEHNR and CDR2 as FQNEAQ (reference sequence). The CDR3 is made up of 16 amino acids. CDR3 amino acids: CASSSGTNYGNTEAFF. In DNA form, the CDR3 reads TGTGCCAGCAGCTCTGGGACCAATTACGGGAACACTGAAGCTTTCTTT.

This clonotype was picked up a small number of times. The V gene is TRBV27, the J gene TRBJ2-1; TRBD2 might be the D (6 bases). Per the germline V gene, CDR1 is MNHEY and CDR2 is SMNVEV (reference sequence). The CDR3 consists of 14 residues. Trimming left V 7 bases short and J 5 bases short, with 15 bases between. The CDR3 DNA reads TGTGCCAGCACCGAAACCGGGACTGACAATGAGCAGTTCTTC. Protein product: CASTETGTDNEQFF.

This clonotype was seen ten or more times. The CDR3 loop is CASSQETGDYGYTF. The DNA for the CDR3 is TGTGCCAGCAGCCAAGAGACAGGGGACTATGGCTACACCTTC. The V call is TRBV14, the J call TRBJ1-2; 8 nucleotides match TRBD1. V gave up 0 bases and J gave up 3 bases; unmatched junction bases: 0. Germline lookup yields CDR1 SGHDN and CDR2 FVKESK. CDR3 length: 14 amino acids.

This chain uses TRBV7-6 with TRBJ1-4; no clear D. Trimming removed 0 bases at V and 8 bases at J, with 10 bases between. CDR3 length: 14 amino acids. Germline values: CDR1 SGHVS, CDR2 FNYEAQ. CDR3 coding DNA: TGTGCCAGCAGCTTAGCGGGGATAGGGGAAAAACTGTTTTTT. Amino acid sequence: CASSLAGIGEKLFF.

This chain uses TRBV10-2 with TRBJ1-1; possible D gene TRBD1, 6 bases. The V gene lost 6 bases and the J gene lost 7 bases, with 15 bases spanning the gap. The CDR3 runs 13 residues. Per the germline V gene, CDR1 is WSHSY and CDR2 is SAAADI. CDR3 in DNA: TGCGCCAGCAGGTCGGGGGGGGCCATTGAAGCTTTCTTT. Protein: CASRSGGAIEAFF.

The DNA for the CDR3 is TGTGCCAGCAGCTTTGACACTAGCGGACCTAGCACAGATACGCAGTATTTT. Amino acid sequence: CASSFDTSGPSTDTQYF. The chain employs TRBV7-6 and TRBJ2-3, with 8 bases aligning to TRBD2. V was clipped by 3 bases and J by 0 bases; unmatched bases: 8. From germline, CDR1 is SGHVS and CDR2 FNYEAQ. CDR3 length: 17 amino acids. The full variable domain, rest sourced from reference TRBV7-6 and TRBJ2-3, is GAGVSQSPRYKVTKRGQDVALRCDPISGHVSLYWYRQALGQGPEFLTYFNYEAQQDKSGLPNDRFSAERPEGSISTLTIQRTEQRDSAMYRCASSFDTSGPSTDTQYFGPGTRLTVL.